This note documents a single TCR beta chain sequence. This record comes from a study of blood T cell repertoires in COVID-19. Study as a whole: COVID-19 samples collected from the United States, Italy and Spain covered acute and convalescent phases. PBMCs, B-cell-depleted T cells, or T cells were the source of the cDNA or gDNA that made up the material.

In the study's own analysis: Amplification with reference gene primers provided the estimates of nucleated cell counts. Libraries were prepared by immunoSEQ multiplex PCR; TCRdb keeps only in-frame clonotypes and omits some of them. The V and J calls and clone size come from that table; D and trimming were worked out from the DNA. The sample carries around 60,000 clones, approximately 88% recorded once. The CDR3 sequence is 13 residues long. Germline V gene sequence: CDR1 LGHDT, CDR2 YNNKEL (reference sequence). Trimming took 4 bases from V and 1 from J, leaving 7 bases between them. The sample consisted of peripheral blood. V is TRBV3-1 (or the pseudogene TRBV3-2) and J is TRBJ1-1, with no clear D. This clonotype was sampled from a human donor in a cohort sampled during active COVID-19. CDR3 nucleotide sequence: TGTGCCAGCAGCCTATCGGGGAACACTGAAGCTTTCTTT. Amino acids: CASSLSGNTEAFF.